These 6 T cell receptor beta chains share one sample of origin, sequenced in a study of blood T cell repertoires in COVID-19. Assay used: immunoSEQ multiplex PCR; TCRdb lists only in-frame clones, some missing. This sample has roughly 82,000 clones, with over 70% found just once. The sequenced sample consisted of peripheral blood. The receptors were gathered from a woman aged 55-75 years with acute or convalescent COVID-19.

Here the CDR3 reads CASVGRPRPGQGFTGELFF. The CDR3 DNA follows: TGTGCCAGTGTAGGGCGTCCTCGGCCGGGACAGGGTTTCACCGGGGAGCTGTTTTTT. The V and J genes are TRBV27 and TRBJ2-2; 9 bases line up with TRBD1. The CDR3 is made up of 19 amino acids. Germline V gene data show CDR1 as MNHEY and CDR2 as SMNVEV (reference sequence). After removal of 9 bases from V and 4 bases from J, the junction contained 21 bases not matched to a gene.

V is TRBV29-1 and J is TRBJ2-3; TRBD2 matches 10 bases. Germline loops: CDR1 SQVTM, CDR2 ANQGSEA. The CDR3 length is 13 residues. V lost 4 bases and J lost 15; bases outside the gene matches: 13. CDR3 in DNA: TGCAGCGTTGGCGGGGTTACTAGCGGGACGAGTTATTTT. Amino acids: CSVGGVTSGTSYF.

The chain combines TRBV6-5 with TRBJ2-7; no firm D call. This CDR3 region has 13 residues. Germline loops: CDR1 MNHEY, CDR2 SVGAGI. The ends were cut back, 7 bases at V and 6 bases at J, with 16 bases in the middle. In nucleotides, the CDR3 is TGTGCCAGCAACCCCTTCCATCTGAGCGAGCAGTACTTC. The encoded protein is CASNPFHLSEQYF.

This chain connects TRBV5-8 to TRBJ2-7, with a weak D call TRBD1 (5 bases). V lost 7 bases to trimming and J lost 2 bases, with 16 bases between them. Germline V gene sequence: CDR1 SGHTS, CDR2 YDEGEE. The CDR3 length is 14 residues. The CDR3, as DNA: TGTGCCAGCCGTAGGGGTTTATGGACCTACGAGCAGTACTTC. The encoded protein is CASRRGLWTYEQYF.

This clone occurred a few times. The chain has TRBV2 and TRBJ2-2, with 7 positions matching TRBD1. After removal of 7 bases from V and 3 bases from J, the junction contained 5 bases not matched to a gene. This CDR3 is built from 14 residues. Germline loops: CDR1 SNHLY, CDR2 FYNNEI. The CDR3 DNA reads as TGTGCCAGCAAGCCGGGACAGTACACCGGGGAGCTGTTTTTT. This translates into CASKPGQYTGELFF.

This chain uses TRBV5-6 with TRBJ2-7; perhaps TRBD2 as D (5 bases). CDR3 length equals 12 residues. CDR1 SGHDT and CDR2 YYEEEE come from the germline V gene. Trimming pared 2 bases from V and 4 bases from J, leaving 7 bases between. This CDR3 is CASSLPGYEQYF. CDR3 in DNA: TGTGCCAGCAGCTTACCGGGATACGAGCAGTACTTC.